This entry is about one T cell receptor beta chain. Its antigen is not known. The trim removed 5 bases at V and 7 bases at J, leaving 18 bases unmatched. Germline values: CDR1 SEHNR, CDR2 FQNEAQ (reference sequence). The CDR3 is made up of 17 amino acids. The sample comes from a study of Graves' ophthalmopathy and Graves' hyperthyroidism. General observations from the study: Predictions made by the model for ophthalmopathy progression reached approximately 70% sensitivity and roughly 79% specificity.

In this cohort, patients with other autoimmune diseases, uncontrolled infections, pregnancy or lactation were excluded. Using RNA transcripts, the TCR beta CDR3 regions were amplified. HTBI-primed first-round RT-PCR preceded second-round multiplex PCR. TCRdb used MiXCR to reprocess the multiplex PCR reads, holding one entry per CDR3 protein. The sample contains about 740,000 distinct CDR3 sequences, 35% to 50% of which appear only once. The chain combines TRBV7-9 with TRBJ1-2; 8 nucleotides line up with TRBD1. This TCR was recovered from an adult man with Graves' ophthalmopathy. Sequencing was carried out using peripheral blood. CDR3 sequence: CASSLSMTGDSQFGYTF. CDR3 sequence (DNA): TGTGCCAGCAGCCTCTCGATGACAGGGGACAGCCAATTTGGCTACACCTTC.